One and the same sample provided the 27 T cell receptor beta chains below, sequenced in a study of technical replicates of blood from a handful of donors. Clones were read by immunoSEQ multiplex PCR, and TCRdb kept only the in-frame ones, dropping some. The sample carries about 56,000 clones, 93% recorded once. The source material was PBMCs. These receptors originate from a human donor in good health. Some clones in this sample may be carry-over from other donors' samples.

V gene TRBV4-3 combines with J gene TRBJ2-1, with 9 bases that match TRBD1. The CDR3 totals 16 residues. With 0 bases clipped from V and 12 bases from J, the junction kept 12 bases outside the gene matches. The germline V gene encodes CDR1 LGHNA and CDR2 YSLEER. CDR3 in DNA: TGCGCCAGCAGCCAAGAACGACAGGGGGTCTTAGGCGTGCAGTTCTTC. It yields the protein CASSQERQGVLGVQFF.

Written as DNA, the CDR3 is TGTGCCAGCAGCTCGGGGACACCCTACGAGCAGTACTTC. Translating it yields CASSSGTPYEQYF. The V call is TRBV5-4, the J call TRBJ2-7; perhaps TRBD1 as D (6 bases). The CDR3 contains 13 residues. With 3 bases removed from V and 2 bases from J, the gap between germline ends came to 9 bases. Germline values: CDR1 SGHNT, CDR2 YYREEE (reference sequence).

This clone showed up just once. CDR3 bases: TGTGCCAGCAGTGAAAGCGCCCCTTCGCGCGAGCAGTACTTC. Its translation is CASSESAPSREQYF. V is TRBV6-1 and J is TRBJ2-7; D not certain. The CDR3 loop spans 14 amino acids. Trimming shortened V by 2 bases and J by 6 bases, and 14 bases separated the two germline ends. Germline V gene data show CDR1 as MNHNS and CDR2 as SASEGT.

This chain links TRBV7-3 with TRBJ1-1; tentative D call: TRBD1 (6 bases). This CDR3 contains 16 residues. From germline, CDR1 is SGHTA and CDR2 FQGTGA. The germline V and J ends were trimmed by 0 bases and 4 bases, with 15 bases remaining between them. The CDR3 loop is CASSLTHRVRVTEAFF. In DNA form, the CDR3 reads TGTGCCAGCAGCTTAACGCACAGGGTGAGAGTCACTGAAGCTTTCTTT.

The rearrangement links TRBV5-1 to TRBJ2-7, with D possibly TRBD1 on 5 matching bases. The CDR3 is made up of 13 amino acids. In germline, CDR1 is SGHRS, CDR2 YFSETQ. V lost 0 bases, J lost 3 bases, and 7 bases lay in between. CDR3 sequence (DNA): TGCGCCAGCAGCTTGGCTACAGGCTACGAGCAGTACTTC. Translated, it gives CASSLATGYEQYF.

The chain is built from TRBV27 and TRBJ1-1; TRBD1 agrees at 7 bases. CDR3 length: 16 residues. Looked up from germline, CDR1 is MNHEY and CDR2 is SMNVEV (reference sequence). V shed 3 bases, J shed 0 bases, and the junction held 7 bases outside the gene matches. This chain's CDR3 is CASSFRQGGVNTEAFF. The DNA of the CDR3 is TGTGCCAGCAGTTTCCGACAGGGCGGGGTGAACACTGAAGCTTTCTTT.

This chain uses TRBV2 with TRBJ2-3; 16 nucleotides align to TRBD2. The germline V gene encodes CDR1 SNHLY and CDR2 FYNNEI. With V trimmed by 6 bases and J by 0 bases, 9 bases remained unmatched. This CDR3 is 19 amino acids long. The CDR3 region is CASRPPGLAGGPSTDTQYF. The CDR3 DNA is TGTGCCAGCAGGCCACCGGGACTAGCGGGAGGGCCTAGCACAGATACGCAGTATTTT.

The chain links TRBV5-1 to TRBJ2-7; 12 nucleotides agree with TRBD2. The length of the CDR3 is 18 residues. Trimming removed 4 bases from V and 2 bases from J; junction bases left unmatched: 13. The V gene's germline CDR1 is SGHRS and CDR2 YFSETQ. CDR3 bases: TGCGCCAGCAGCACAACGACTAGCGGGGGCCCGTCAACCTACGAGCAGTACTTC. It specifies CASSTTTSGGPSTYEQYF. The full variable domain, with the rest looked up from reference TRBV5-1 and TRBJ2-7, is KAGVTQTPRYLIKTRGQQVTLSCSPISGHRSVSWYQQTPGQGLQFLFEYFSETQRNKGNFPGRFSGRQFSNSRSEMNVSTLELGDSALYLCASSTTTSGGPSTYEQYFGPGTRLTVT.

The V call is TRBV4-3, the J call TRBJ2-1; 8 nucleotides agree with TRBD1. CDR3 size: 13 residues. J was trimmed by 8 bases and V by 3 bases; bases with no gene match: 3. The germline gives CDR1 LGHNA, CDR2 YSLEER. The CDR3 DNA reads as TGCGCCAGCAGCCAGGACAGGGCCCATGAGCAGTTCTTC. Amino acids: CASSQDRAHEQFF.

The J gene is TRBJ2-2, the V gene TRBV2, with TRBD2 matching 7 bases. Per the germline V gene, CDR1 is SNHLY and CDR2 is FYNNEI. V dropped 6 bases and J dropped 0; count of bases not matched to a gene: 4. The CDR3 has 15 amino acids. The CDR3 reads CASRGGSSNTGELFF. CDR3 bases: TGTGCCAGCAGGGGAGGGTCCTCGAACACCGGGGAGCTGTTTTTT.

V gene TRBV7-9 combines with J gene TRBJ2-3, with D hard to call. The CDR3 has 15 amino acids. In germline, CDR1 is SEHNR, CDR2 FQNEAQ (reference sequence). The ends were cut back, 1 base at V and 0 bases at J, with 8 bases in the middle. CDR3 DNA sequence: TGTGCCAGCAGCTTAGGGCTGGCTAGCACAGATACGCAGTATTTT. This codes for CASSLGLASTDTQYF.

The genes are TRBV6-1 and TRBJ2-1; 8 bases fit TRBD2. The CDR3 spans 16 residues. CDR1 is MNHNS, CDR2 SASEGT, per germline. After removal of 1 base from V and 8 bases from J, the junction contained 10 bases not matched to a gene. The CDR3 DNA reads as TGTGCCAGCAGTGAAGGACTAGCGTGGAGGGGCGATGAGCAGTTCTTC. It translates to CASSEGLAWRGDEQFF.

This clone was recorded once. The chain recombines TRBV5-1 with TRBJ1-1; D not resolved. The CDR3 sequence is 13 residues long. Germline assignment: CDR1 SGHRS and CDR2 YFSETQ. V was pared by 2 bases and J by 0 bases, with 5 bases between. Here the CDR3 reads CASSFTLNTEAFF. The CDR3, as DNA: TGCGCCAGCAGCTTTACTTTGAACACTGAAGCTTTCTTT.

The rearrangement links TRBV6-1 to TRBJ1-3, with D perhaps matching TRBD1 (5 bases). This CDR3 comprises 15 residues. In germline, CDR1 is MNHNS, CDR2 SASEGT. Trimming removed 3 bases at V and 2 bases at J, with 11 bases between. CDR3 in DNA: TGTGCCAGCAGTGAGGATAGGGGTACTGGAAACACCATATATTTT. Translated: CASSEDRGTGNTIYF.

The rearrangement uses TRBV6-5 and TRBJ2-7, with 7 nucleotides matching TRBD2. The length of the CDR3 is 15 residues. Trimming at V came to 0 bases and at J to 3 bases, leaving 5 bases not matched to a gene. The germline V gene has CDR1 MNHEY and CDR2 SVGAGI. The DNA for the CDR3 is TGTGCCAGCAGTTACTCGGGCGGGGGTCTCTACGAGCAGTACTTC. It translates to CASSYSGGGLYEQYF.

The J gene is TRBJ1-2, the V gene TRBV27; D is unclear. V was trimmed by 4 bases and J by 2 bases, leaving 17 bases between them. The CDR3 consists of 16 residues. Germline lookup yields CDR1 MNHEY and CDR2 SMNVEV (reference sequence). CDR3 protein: CASSSSLAASNYGYTF. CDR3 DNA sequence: TGTGCCAGCAGTTCCTCCCTCGCGGCCAGCAACTATGGCTACACCTTC.

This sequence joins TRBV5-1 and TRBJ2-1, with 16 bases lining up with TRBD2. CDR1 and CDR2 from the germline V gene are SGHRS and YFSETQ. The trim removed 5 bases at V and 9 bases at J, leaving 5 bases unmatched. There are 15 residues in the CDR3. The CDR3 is CASSPGTSGGVEQFF. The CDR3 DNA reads TGCGCCAGCAGTCCCGGGACTAGCGGGGGGGTTGAGCAGTTCTTC.

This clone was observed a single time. CDR3 region: CASSQTPGTGYEQYF. The DNA for the CDR3 is TGCGCCAGCAGCCAAACCCCCGGGACAGGCTACGAGCAGTACTTC. This chain connects TRBV4-1 to TRBJ2-7; 8 nucleotides agree with TRBD1. V shed 2 bases and J 3 bases; nucleotides not matched to a gene: 6. The CDR3 has 15 residues. Germline V gene sequence: CDR1 MGHRA, CDR2 YSYEKL.

The CDR3 here is CAWSREQGGQPQHF. CDR3 DNA: TGTGCCTGGAGTCGGGAACAGGGCGGTCAGCCCCAGCATTTT. The V call is TRBV30, the J call TRBJ1-5, with D possibly TRBD1 on 6 matching bases. Germline lookup yields CDR1 GTSNPN and CDR2 SVGIG (reference sequence). Trimming took 2 bases from V and 6 from J, leaving 14 bases between them. The CDR3 spans 14 residues.

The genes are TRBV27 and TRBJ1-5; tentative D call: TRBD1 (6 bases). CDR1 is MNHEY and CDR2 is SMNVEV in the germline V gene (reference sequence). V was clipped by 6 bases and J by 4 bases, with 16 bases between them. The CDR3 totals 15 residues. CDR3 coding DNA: TGTGCCAGCAGCCTTGGATGGGGGCTAAATCAGCCCCAGCATTTT. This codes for CASSLGWGLNQPQHF.

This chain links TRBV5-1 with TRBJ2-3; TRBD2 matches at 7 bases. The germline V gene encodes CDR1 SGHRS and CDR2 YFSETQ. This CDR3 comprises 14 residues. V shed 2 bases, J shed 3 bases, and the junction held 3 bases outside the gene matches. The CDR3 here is CASSFGLETDTQYF. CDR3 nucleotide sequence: TGCGCCAGCAGCTTCGGACTAGAAACAGATACGCAGTATTTT.

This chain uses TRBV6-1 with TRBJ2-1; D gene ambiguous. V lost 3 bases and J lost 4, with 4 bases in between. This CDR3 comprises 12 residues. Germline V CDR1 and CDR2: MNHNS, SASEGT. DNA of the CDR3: TGTGCCAGCAGTGACGGTTACAATGAGCAGTTCTTC. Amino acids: CASSDGYNEQFF.

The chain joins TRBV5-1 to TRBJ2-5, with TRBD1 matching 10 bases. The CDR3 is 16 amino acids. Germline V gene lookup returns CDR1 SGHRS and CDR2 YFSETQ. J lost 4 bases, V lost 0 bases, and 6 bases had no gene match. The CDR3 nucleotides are TGCGCCAGCAGCTTGGTCGCTGACAGGGGGCCAGAGACCCAGTACTTC. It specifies CASSLVADRGPETQYF.

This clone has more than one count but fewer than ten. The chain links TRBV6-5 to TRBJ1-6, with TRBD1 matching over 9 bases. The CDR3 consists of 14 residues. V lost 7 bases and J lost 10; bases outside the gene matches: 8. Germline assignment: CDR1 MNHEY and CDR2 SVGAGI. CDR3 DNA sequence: TGTGCCAGCAAAAGGACAGGGGAAGGATCACCCCTCCACTTT. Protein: CASKRTGEGSPLHF.

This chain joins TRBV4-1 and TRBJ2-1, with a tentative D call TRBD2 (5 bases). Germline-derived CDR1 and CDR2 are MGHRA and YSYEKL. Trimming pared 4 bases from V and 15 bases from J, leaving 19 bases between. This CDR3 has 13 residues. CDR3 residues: CASSPELLGDAFF. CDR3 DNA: TGCGCCAGCAGCCCCGAACTGTTGGGAGATGCGTTCTTC.

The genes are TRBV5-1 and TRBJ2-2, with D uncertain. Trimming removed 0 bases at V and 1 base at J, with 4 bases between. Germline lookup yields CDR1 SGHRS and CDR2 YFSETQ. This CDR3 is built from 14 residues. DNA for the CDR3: TGCGCCAGCAGCTTGGCCGGGAACACCGGGGAGCTGTTTTTT. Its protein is CASSLAGNTGELFF.

Here the CDR3 reads CASSPVSFTGELFF. Written as DNA, the CDR3 is TGTGCCAGCAGCCCTGTTAGTTTCACCGGGGAGCTGTTTTTT. The chain carries TRBV7-2 and TRBJ2-2; D not resolved. Trimming removed 5 bases from V and 4 bases from J, with 11 bases in between. From germline, CDR1 is SGHTA and CDR2 FQGNSA. This CDR3 has 14 amino acids. Based on the CDR3 plus reference TRBV7-2 and TRBJ2-2, the full variable domain is GAGVSQSPSNKVTEKGKDVELRCDPISGHTALYWYRQSLGQGLEFLIYFQGNSAPDKSGLPSDRFSAERTGGSVSTLTIQRTQQEDSAVYLCASSPVSFTGELFFGEGSRLTVL.